This T cell receptor beta chain was documented in a study of cytomegalovirus exposure and HLA in healthy donors (TCRdb year 2017). About the investigation overall: An earlier analysis of around 600 of the donors reported about 250 Gb of sequence data and some 120 million unique TCR beta sequences from about 179 million T cells. Donor age, sex, ethnicity and CMV serostatus were compiled alongside the repertoire data. Every repertoire in the discovery cohort had been generated on one and the same sequencing platform. Genome-wide SNP genotypes for about 65% of the roughly 700 donors were used in a later genetic analysis, which treated that subset as a discovery cohort. Several DR-DQ haplotypes were handled as single units for association and clustering because linkage in the cohort was strong. Besides the first cohort of 666 subjects, a separate validation cohort made up of over a hundred different subjects was used. The study aimed to test whether signatures of past pathogen exposure could be identified by cataloging public T cell receptors. The later analysis used no new phenotypic data to find candidate immune exposures, relying instead on TCR beta sequences and their occurrence across donors. On average, about 200,000 unique TCR beta nucleotide sequences were sequenced per donor among a few hundred genotyped donors of the cohort, with around 19% of those sequences being non-productive. To study patterns of TCR occurrence, a later analysis re-analyzed previously published TCR beta repertoires from several hundred donors and added high-resolution HLA genotyping. High-throughput TCR immunosequencing, statistical association of individual TCRs with disease status, and machine learning were combined to predict cytomegalovirus infection status. An early release that covered about 640 HLA-typed donors contained approximately 300 gigabases of sequencing data and 70 million to 100 million unique TCR sequences. The study profiled the T cell repertoires of about 720 subjects by immunosequencing and related them to cytomegalovirus serostatus. An earlier analysis of around 580 of the donors used high-throughput TCR beta sequencing to judge whether each TCR beta V gene segment behaved as functional or pseudogenic. Typing coverage varied by locus: roughly 629-640 donors for A, B, C, DRB1 and DQB1; approximately 520 for DQA1; more than 600 for DPA1; 400 to 480 for DPB1. Class I and class II HLA loci were covered by the typing at four-digit resolution. Of the roughly 390 genotyped donors, 81% were placed in the genetic ancestry cluster associated with self-reported Caucasian donors.

Overall study results and their limits: It was suggested by the authors that the approach could potentially be generalized to other disease states and immunological phenotypes. The sequencing pipeline was judged likely to have produced a cluster of highly shared sequence variants as a technical artifact. In a later genetic analysis, fewer N-insertions in productive TCRs were reported among donors in an Asian-associated ancestry cluster than the approximately 670-donor mean. A later analysis reported that several top co-occurrence clusters appeared linked to parvovirus B19, influenza, CMV and Epstein-Barr virus. Because HLA typing was unavailable for some donors at each locus, only the typed subset was used in association tests. CMV serostatus was the only immune exposure information available for the cohort. A further reported finding was that TCR beta sequences accurately predicted the HLA-A and HLA-B alleles for most subjects in the first cohort. Linkage disequilibrium might explain the correlated functional status among segregating V segments, but an unknown experimental factor could not be ruled out. A few of the identified cytomegalovirus-associated TCR beta chains were confirmed in vitro to be specific for cytomegalovirus antigens. Broadly in line with IMGT annotations, most TCR beta V segments showed up in productive rearrangements about 87% or about 30% of the time in an earlier analysis of around 550 of the donors. Cytomegalovirus status was reported to be diagnosed by the classifier with high specificity and sensitivity in both the original and validation cohorts. A later analysis found that HLA-associated TCR beta chains were more clonally expanded and had lower generation probabilities than equally common non-associated chains. In the study, 164 TCR beta chains were listed as associated with cytomegalovirus. The presence/absence analyses assumed that sequencing depth was roughly uniform across donors, and that assumption may not be true. Assigning TCR associations to individual alleles was difficult when HLA alleles, especially DR and DQ, strongly co-occurred. Most TCR sequences were seen in very few donors, while some public TCRs were found in many individuals. In a later analysis, the rate of TCR association differed among HLA loci, with DRB1 alleles having the most associated TCRs and HLA-C alleles having the fewest. A later analysis found that most CMV-associated TCR beta chains appeared HLA-restricted, with HLA associations seemingly driven largely by CMV exposure. A later analysis associated 17,000 or so TCR beta sequences with specific HLA alleles at a false discovery rate of 0.05. Because counts were too low, roughly 18 rarely observed V segments, including chromosome 9 orphons, were left out of the earlier analysis of roughly 600 of the donors. The 87-base-pair reads could not distinguish some IMGT-functional V segments, including TRBV6-2 and TRBV6-3, so those segments were excluded. In a later genetic analysis, a missense DCLRE1C variant was associated with V-gene and J-gene trimming of TCR beta chains, and the association was replicated in an independent cohort. The cohort was sequenced for TCR beta chains only, and without alpha or paired-chain data the features that could be detected were limited.

Library preparation employed the immunoSEQ multiplex PCR assay. A mixture of 60 forward primers for TCR Vbeta segments and 13 reverse primers for TCR Jbeta segments was used in the multiplex PCR. Amplification of the CDR3 region of rearranged TCR beta genes was performed with a multiplex PCR assay on genomic DNA. The amplified TCR beta libraries were sequenced on the Illumina HiSeq System as 87-base-pair reads. On the authors' methods: A later analysis counted approximately 74 million unique TCR beta chains across the 650 to 700 repertoires, and 10 million to 12 million of these chains were shared by at least two donors. Raw reads were error-corrected and collapsed into unique sequences by a nearest-neighbor algorithm in which closely related sequences were merged to remove PCR and sequencing errors. CDR3 sequences were aligned to IMGT reference sequences to assign V, D and J gene segments. For a sequence to be retained, a match of at least six nucleotides to both a V gene segment and a J gene segment was required. A rearrangement was called productive if the CDR3 had no stop codons and remained in frame with V and J, and every other rearrangement was called non-productive. CDR3 was defined according to IMGT convention as the region running from the second conserved V-encoded cysteine to the conserved J-encoded phenylalanine. Sequences without an unambiguous match to a single V gene segment were excluded from the earlier analysis of approximately 600 of the donors. An earlier analysis of around 600 of the donors classified V segments as functional when productive rearrangements were above 56.7% and as segregating when the standard deviation between donors was above 5%. A statistical classification framework was built for diagnosing cytomegalovirus status from the catalog of TCR beta chain sequences. In a later analysis, V and J genes were assigned by comparing TCR nucleotide sequences against IMGT/GENE-DB human TR gene sequences. Using the TCRdist pipeline, a later analysis assigned CDR3 sequences along with most-parsimonious VDJ recombination scenarios. In a later analysis, every TCR beta chain was defined by the combination of its CDR3 amino acid sequence and its V-gene family, and reads without a unique V-gene family were dropped. To address suspected cross-contamination and a sequencing artifact, a later analysis removed roughly 640 highly shared, low-generation-probability nucleotide sequences. For each public chain, a later analysis derived a clonal expansion index from normalized ranks of inferred template counts within each repertoire. In a later analysis, generation probabilities were computed using a VDJ recombination model fitted to out-of-frame rearrangements, and the results were checked against IGoR. Hypergeometric tests were used in a later analysis to score TCR-TCR, TCR-HLA and TCR-CMV co-occurrence, with a repertoire-size bias correction applied to the TCR pairs. In a later analysis, false discovery rates were estimated by permuting HLA or CMV assignments 20 times. In a later analysis, co-occurring TCRs were grouped using DBSCAN, and TCRdist sequence similarity was added for clustering within HLA-allele-positive subsets. Repertoires with fewer than 30,000 or more than 120,000 public chains were left out of co-occurrence clustering, as were five repertoires with anomalous nucleotide sharing. TCRdb limited this immuneACCESS table to in-frame rearrangements with V and J called. A share of clones is missing; checked studies link under half to unresolved V genes, and the rest is unexplained. V and J calls and clone size are copied from that table; D and trimming were computed from the DNA. In this sample the table shows around 120,000 clones, about two thirds of which occur a single time. Roughly 2.7% of the sample is held by the ten biggest clonotypes.

In total, fewer than 750 healthy bone marrow donors made up the cohort. At the time of sampling, all cohort members were nominally healthy, though unrecorded immune exposures were likely present. The donor tested CMV seropositive and was one of the 289 seropositive cohort members. Each donor provided a peripheral blood sample, and peripheral blood mononuclear cells were used for TCR beta sequencing. Genomic DNA extraction from the blood cell samples was performed with the Qiagen DNeasy Blood Extraction Kit. This clone was seen once. Its cognate antigen has yet to be identified. No qualities accompany the bases; no much larger clone lies one base away. V is pruned by 0 bases and J by 8 bases, leaving 4 bases of the junction without a gene match. For CDR1 and CDR2, the germline V gene lists MGHRA and YSYEKL. The CDR3 spans 14 residues, from the cysteine through the phenylalanine. Here the CDR3 DNA is all that survives: 42 bases in frame from base 1.

Sequenced input: PBMCs. This TCR was sampled from a woman aged 60-70 years in good health and CMV-seropositive. The sequence is built from TRBV4-1 and TRBJ1-2; TRBD1 aligns with 9 central bases. The CDR3 amino acid sequence is: CASSQDYRGQGYTF. The nucleotides are TGCGCCAGCAGCCAAGATTACAGGGGGCAAGGCTACACCTTC.